These 14 T cell receptor beta chains were all obtained from the same sample, sequenced in a study of molecular identifiers for immune sequencing clone quantification (dated by TCRdb to 2016 to 2019). The library was generated by PCR. Sequenced on a NextSeq 500. TCRdb reprocessed the public reads (quality trimming at Q25 with fastp, clone calling with MiXCR) and kept in-frame beta chains. Duplicate CDR3 protein sequences are folded into a single record with the most common DNA and genes. In all, the sample holds under 800,000 distinct CDR3 sequences, and roughly 27% of those were seen once. The ten largest clones represent about 0.8% of the sample. Sequencing was carried out using naive CD8+ T cells from blood, with Jurkat cell RNA spiked in. What the cell subset or site label conveys for this sample: FACS-sorted CD8+CD4-CCR7+CD45RA+ naive T cells. Receptor source: a human donor in good health. Some libraries in this study had Jurkat cell RNA spiked in.

In its sample, this clonotype was seen many times. The CDR3 DNA reads as TGTGCCACCAGAGGATCGAGTCTCTTTCAGTACTTC. It specifies CATRGSSLFQYF. J is TRBJ2-4 and V is TRBV15; D is undetermined. This CDR3 spans 12 amino acids. Deletions cut 6 bases from V and 11 bases from J, with 14 bases between. The germline CDR1 and CDR2 sequences are LNHNV and YYDKDF (reference sequence).

V gene TRBV15 combines with J gene TRBJ2-1; the match to TRBD1 covers 7 bases. V was pared by 3 bases and J by 5 bases, with 7 bases of the junction left unmatched. The CDR3 contains 15 residues. Germline V lookup: CDR1 LNHNV, CDR2 YYDKDF (reference sequence). In nucleotides, the CDR3 is TGTGCCACCAGCAGGGAACAGGGGCCCCACAATGAGCAGTTCTTC. Translated, it gives CATSREQGPHNEQFF.

This clonotype was counted at least ten times. V is TRBV6-5 and J is TRBJ2-1; TRBD2 might be the D (6 bases). The germline V gene encodes CDR1 MNHEY and CDR2 SVGAGI. The length of the CDR3 is 15 residues. Between the trimmed V and J ends, which lost 0 bases and 5 bases, there was a span of 11 bases. The CDR3 region is CASSYSAGSNNEQFF. The CDR3 nucleotides are TGTGCCAGCAGTTACTCGGCCGGGAGCAACAATGAGCAGTTCTTC.

This clonotype was counted ten times or more. J is TRBJ2-1 and V is TRBV7-9; TRBD2 matches at 10 bases. V was clipped by 0 bases and J by 0 bases; unmatched bases: 5. The length of the CDR3 is 18 residues. Germline V gene data show CDR1 as SEHNR and CDR2 as FQNEAQ (reference sequence). CDR3 in DNA: TGTGCCAGCAGCTTAGCTCTAGCGGGAGCCCGCTCCTACAATGAGCAGTTCTTC. Its translation is CASSLALAGARSYNEQFF.

Details on this clonotype: This may be a read error, as it is one base from a much larger clone. V and J are TRBV21-1 and TRBJ2-1; the D call TRBD1 from the table was never checked on the DNA. TRBV21-1 is marked as a pseudogene. This CDR3 is 19 amino acids long. The CDR3 nucleotides are TGTGCCAGCAGCAGCTCCTGGTGGACAGTGGGCAGCTCCTACAATGAGCAGTTCTTC. Translated: CASSSSWWTVGSSYNEQFF.

Comment on this clonotype: The conserved phenylalanine or tryptophan is not found at the CDR3 terminus, so this likely reflects a read error. This chain's CDR3 is CASSDLAGDGREQYS. The CDR3 bases are TGTGCCAGCAGTGACCTAGCGGGGGACGGCAGGGAGCAGTACTCC. This chain connects TRBV6-1 to TRBJ2-7, with 10 bases aligning to TRBD2. J was trimmed by 7 bases and V by 3 bases; bases with no gene match: 9. CDR1 is MNHNS, CDR2 SASEGT, per germline. The CDR3 is made up of 15 amino acids.

On this clonotype itself: Being one base from a much bigger clone, this may be a read error. The V gene is TRBV20-1, the J gene TRBJ2-3, with 12 bases aligning to TRBD2. Germline loops: CDR1 DFQATT, CDR2 SNEGSKA (reference sequence). The CDR3 totals 17 residues. V lost 0 bases, J lost 10 bases, and 14 bases stayed unmatched. CDR3 region: CSARDVLAGGPVDSQYF. The CDR3 nucleotides are TGCAGTGCTAGAGATGTGCTAGCGGGAGGGCCCGTGGATTCGCAGTATTTT.

This clonotype was seen many times. The V and J genes are TRBV6-5 and TRBJ2-7; D remains ambiguous. V lost 2 bases and J 7 bases, leaving 15 bases between the germline ends. Germline CDR1 and CDR2: MNHEY and SVGAGI. The CDR3 length is 14 residues. CDR3 in DNA: TGTGCCAGCAGTTACCTTGAGAACCTGGGAGAGCAGTACTTC. Protein sequence: CASSYLENLGEQYF.

This clonotype was seen repeatedly, ten times or more. The chain couples TRBV30 to TRBJ2-7; the D gene could be TRBD1 or TRBD2 (5 bases each). The CDR3 has 13 amino acids. V lost 2 bases, J lost 1 base, and 9 bases lay in between. The germline V gene encodes CDR1 GTSNPN and CDR2 SVGIG (reference sequence). The CDR3 loop reads CAWSRDVSYEQYF. The CDR3 DNA reads TGTGCCTGGAGTCGGGACGTTTCCTACGAGCAGTACTTC.

Remarks on this clonotype: Mismatch with germline at one junction end may stem from a read error. The rearrangement links TRBV7-9 to TRBJ1-1, with a tentative D call TRBD1 (5 bases). The germline gives CDR1 SEHNR, CDR2 FQNEAQ (reference sequence). The CDR3 spans 13 residues. The DNA for the CDR3 is TGTACCAGCTCCGGGACTGAGAACACTGAAGCTTTCTTT. Translation: CTSSGTENTEAFF.

This clonotype was recorded a few times. Germline is not matched at one junction end, which may reflect a read error. V gene TRBV7-6 combines with J gene TRBJ2-5; 12 positions agree with TRBD1. CDR1 is SGHVS and CDR2 is FNYEAQ in the germline V gene. The CDR3 is 16 amino acids. CDR3 DNA: TGTGCCAGCAGCTTAAGGAGGGACAGGGGGCAAGAGCCCCAGTACTTC. Translation: CASSLRRDRGQEPQYF.

This clonotype was seen repeatedly, ten times or more. The rearrangement joins TRBV28 to TRBJ2-3; D unresolved. V was cut by 4 bases and J by 3 bases, with 14 bases left in between. The CDR3 sequence is 15 residues long. CDR1 MDHEN and CDR2 SYDVKM come from the germline V gene. CDR3 residues: CASSSPSRTTDTQYF. The CDR3 DNA reads as TGTGCCAGCAGTTCCCCAAGCCGAACGACAGATACGCAGTATTTT.

A note on this clonotype: A much larger clone is a single base away; this may be a read error. V usage is TRBV20-1 and J usage is TRBJ2-2; D perhaps matches TRBD1 (5 bases). From germline, CDR1 is DFQATT and CDR2 SNEGSKA (reference sequence). The CDR3 loop spans 13 amino acids. V was shortened by 3 bases and J by 3 bases, with 8 bases between the two germline ends. The CDR3 nucleotides are TGCAGTGCTAGGGACATTTACACCGGGGAGCTGTTTTTT. Its translation: CSARDIYTGELFF.

This clonotype was recorded at least ten times. The chain carries TRBV7-2 and TRBJ2-3; 9 bases fit TRBD2. There are 17 residues in the CDR3. CDR1 and CDR2 from the germline V gene are SGHTA and FQGNSA. V lost 4 bases and J lost 2; bases outside the gene matches: 10. The CDR3 is CASSSTRLAEVTDTQYF. CDR3 bases: TGTGCCAGCAGCTCGACCAGACTAGCGGAGGTCACAGATACGCAGTATTTT.